This T cell receptor beta chain came from a study of blood T cell repertoires in COVID-19. In the study overall: Samples came from the United States, Italy and Spain, spanning acute and convalescent COVID-19. T cells, B-cell-depleted T cells, or PBMCs provided the cDNA or gDNA that served as material.

V lost 8 bases, J lost 1 base, and 14 bases lay in between. Germline assignment: CDR1 MNHEY and CDR2 SVGAGI. The CDR3 length is 14 residues. TCRdb keeps only in-frame clones here, not all; method: immunoSEQ multiplex PCR. In the table there are about 210,000 clones, almost 85% of which are singletons. The gene calls are TRBV6-5 and TRBJ1-1; TRBD1 is a possible D gene (5 bases). The sequencing sample was made of peripheral blood. This clonotype was obtained from a woman aged 50 to 60 with active or convalescent COVID-19. CDR3 in amino acids: CASFRGGGNTEAFF. The CDR3, as DNA: TGTGCCAGCTTCCGCGGGGGGGGGAACACTGAAGCTTTCTTT.